A selection of T cell receptor beta chains follows, all from one sample in a study of cytomegalovirus exposure and HLA in healthy donors. Repertoires were generated with immunoSEQ multiplex PCR, while TCRdb's copy carries only in-frame clones and drops some. The sample has approximately 99,000 clones; roughly 76% are singletons. The sequencing input was PBMCs. All receptors come from a man aged 40-49 years in good health and CMV-seronegative. The CDR3 runs from the conserved cysteine through the conserved F or W. Fields, in order: J gene, V gene, D gene, CDR3 protein, CDR3 DNA. D genes are given only for firm matches.

TRBJ1-6,TRBV5-6,.,CASSLGQHNSPLHF,TGTGCCAGCAGCTTGGGACAACATAATTCACCCCTCCACTTT
TRBJ1-3,TRBV7-6,.,CASSLGVLGNTIYF,TGTGCCAGCAGCTTAGGAGTTCTCGGAAACACCATATATTTT
TRBJ2-2,TRBV4-2,.,CASSQMWGADTGELFF,TGTGCCAGCAGCCAAATGTGGGGCGCCGACACCGGGGAGCTGTTTTTT
TRBJ2-7,TRBV6-5,.,CASSYAPPGQPYEQYF,TGTGCCAGCAGTTACGCCCCCCCCGGACAGCCCTACGAGCAGTACTTC
TRBJ1-1,TRBV19,.,CASRNIGGRLAEAFF,TGTGCCAGTAGAAATATAGGGGGACGACTGGCTGAAGCTTTCTTT
TRBJ2-1,TRBV15,.,CATSRVGSGLYNEQFF,TGTGCCACCAGCAGAGTTGGTAGCGGACTTTACAATGAGCAGTTCTTC
TRBJ2-7,TRBV29-1,.,CSVRDNDREQYF,TGCAGCGTGCGCGACAACGATCGGGAGCAGTACTTC
TRBJ2-2,TRBV7-9,.,CASSLRVTGELFF,TGTGCCAGCAGTCTCAGGGTCACCGGGGAGCTGTTTTTT
TRBJ1-1,TRBV7-9,TRBD1,CASPAGTGEAEAFF,TGTGCCAGCCCAGCCGGGACAGGGGAGGCTGAAGCTTTCTTT
TRBJ2-7,TRBV2,.,CASIEMRARGAYEQYF,TGTGCCAGCATAGAAATGCGGGCCCGTGGGGCCTACGAGCAGTACTTC
TRBJ1-5,TRBV19,.,CASLGQLNQPQHF,TGTGCCAGCCTAGGACAGCTCAATCAGCCCCAGCATTTT